This entry is about one T cell receptor beta chain. The data are from a study of technical replicates of blood from several donors. Germline V gene sequence: CDR1 SGHKS, CDR2 YYEKEE (reference sequence). Deletions cut 4 bases from V and 6 bases from J, with 21 bases between. The CDR3 is made up of 16 amino acids. The assay was immunoSEQ multiplex PCR, and TCRdb's table has in-frame clones only and misses some. Of 76,000 or so clones in the sample, roughly 91% were seen once. The receptor's source is a human donor in good health. V usage is TRBV5-5 and J usage is TRBJ2-3, with D maybe TRBD2 (7 bases). The sequencing sample was made of T cells isolated from PBMCs. The CDR3 reads CASSAGGRGQSDTQYF. In nucleotides, the CDR3 is TGTGCCAGCAGCGCCGGGGGGCGGGGGCAGTCCGATACGCAGTATTTT.